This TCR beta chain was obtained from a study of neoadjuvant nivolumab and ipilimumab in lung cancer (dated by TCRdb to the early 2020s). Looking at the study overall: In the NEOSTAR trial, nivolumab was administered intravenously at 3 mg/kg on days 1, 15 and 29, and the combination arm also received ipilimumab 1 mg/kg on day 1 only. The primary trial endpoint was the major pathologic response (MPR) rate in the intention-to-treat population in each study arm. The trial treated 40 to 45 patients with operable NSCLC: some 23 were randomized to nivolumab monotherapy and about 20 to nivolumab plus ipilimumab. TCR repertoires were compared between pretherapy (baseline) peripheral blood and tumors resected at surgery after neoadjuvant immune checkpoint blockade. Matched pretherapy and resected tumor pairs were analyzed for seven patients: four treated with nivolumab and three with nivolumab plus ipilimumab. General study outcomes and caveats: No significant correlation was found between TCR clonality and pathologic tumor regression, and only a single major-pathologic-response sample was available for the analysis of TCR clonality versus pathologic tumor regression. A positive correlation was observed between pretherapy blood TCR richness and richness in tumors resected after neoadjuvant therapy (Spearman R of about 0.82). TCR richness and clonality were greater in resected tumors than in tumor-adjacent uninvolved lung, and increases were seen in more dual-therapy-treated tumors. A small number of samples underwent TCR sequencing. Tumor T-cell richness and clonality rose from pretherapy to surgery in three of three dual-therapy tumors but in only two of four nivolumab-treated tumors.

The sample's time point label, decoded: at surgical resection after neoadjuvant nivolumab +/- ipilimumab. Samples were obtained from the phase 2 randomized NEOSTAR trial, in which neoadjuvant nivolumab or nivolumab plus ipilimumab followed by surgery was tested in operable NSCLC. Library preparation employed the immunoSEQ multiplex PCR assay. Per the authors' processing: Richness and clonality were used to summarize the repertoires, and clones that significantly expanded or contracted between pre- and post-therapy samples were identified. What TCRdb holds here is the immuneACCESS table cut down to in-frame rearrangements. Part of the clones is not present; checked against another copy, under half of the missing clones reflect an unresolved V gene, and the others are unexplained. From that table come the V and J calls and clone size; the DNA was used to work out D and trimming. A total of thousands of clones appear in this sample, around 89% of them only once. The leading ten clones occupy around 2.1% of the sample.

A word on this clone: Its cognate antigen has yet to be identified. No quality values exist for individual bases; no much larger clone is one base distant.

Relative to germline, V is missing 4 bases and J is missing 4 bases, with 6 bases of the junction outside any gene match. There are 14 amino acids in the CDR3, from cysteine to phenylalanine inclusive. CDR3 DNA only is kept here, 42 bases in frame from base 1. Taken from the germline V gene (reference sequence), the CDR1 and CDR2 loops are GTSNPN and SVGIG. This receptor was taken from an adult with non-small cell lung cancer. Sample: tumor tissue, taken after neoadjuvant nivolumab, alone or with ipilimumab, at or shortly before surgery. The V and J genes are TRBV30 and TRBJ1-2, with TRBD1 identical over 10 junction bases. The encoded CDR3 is CAWMGTGEGYGYTF. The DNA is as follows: TGTGCCTGGATGGGGACAGGGGAAGGCTATGGCTACACCTTC.